Shown below are 15 T cell receptor beta chains from a single sample sequenced in a study of human T cells and chemical hapten exposure. Documented time point: patch test 2, 6 weeks after DPC sensitization. As to treatment: therapeutic diphenylcyclopropenone sensitization with weekly scalp DPC. TCRdb reprocessed the RACE reads with MiXCR, giving one entry per CDR3 protein. The top ten hold roughly 5.4% of the sample, which has 350,000 to 400,000 distinct CDR3 sequences, under 6.5% seen once. Sequencing used whole blood, obtained in connection with sensitization to the hapten diphenylcyclopropenone (DPC). The receptors stem from a woman aged 18-35 years with alopecia areata. Some clones in this sample may be carry-over from other donors' samples.

The rearrangement links TRBV28 to TRBJ1-4, with D possibly matching TRBD1 (5 bases). Trimming removed 7 bases at V and 8 bases at J, with 8 bases between. There are 11 residues in the CDR3. Germline CDR1 MDHEN, CDR2 SYDVKM. CDR3 sequence (DNA): TGTGCCAGCAACTCAGGGGAAAAACTGTTTTTT. It yields the protein CASNSGEKLFF. Full variable domain (rest looked up from reference TRBV28 and TRBJ1-4): DVKVTQSSRYLVKRTGEKVFLECVQDMDHENMFWYRQDPGLGLRLIYFSYDVKMKEKGDIPEGYSVSREKKERFSLILESASTNQTSMYLCASNSGEKLFFGSGTQLSVL.

This clonotype was observed a few times. The chain uses TRBV25-1 and TRBJ2-7; D unresolved. The V gene's germline CDR1 is MGHDK and CDR2 SYGVNS. V dropped 2 bases and J dropped 5 bases, with 13 bases sitting between them. CDR3 length equals 14 residues. This chain's CDR3 is CASSETLPPHEQYF. CDR3 nucleotides: TGTGCCAGCAGTGAAACCCTACCACCCCACGAGCAGTACTTC.

This chain uses TRBV29-1 with TRBJ2-2; 8 bases line up with TRBD1. The V and J ends lost 5 bases and 4 bases, in that order; junction bases with no gene match: 3. Germline V gene sequence: CDR1 SQVTM, CDR2 ANQGSEA. The CDR3 runs 13 residues. As DNA, the CDR3 is TGCAGCGTTCAGGGGGCGCGCACCGGGGAGCTGTTTTTT. Amino acid sequence: CSVQGARTGELFF.

This clonotype showed up many times. The chain recombines TRBV3-1 with TRBJ1-1; D is possibly TRBD1 (6 bases). The germline V and J ends were trimmed by 3 bases and 3 bases, with 11 bases remaining between them. The CDR3 has 14 amino acids. The germline V gene has CDR1 LGHDT and CDR2 YNNKEL (reference sequence). The chain's CDR3 is CASSQQGKYTEAFF. CDR3 nucleotides: TGTGCCAGCAGCCAGCAGGGGAAGTACACTGAAGCTTTCTTT.

This clonotype was recorded many times. V and J are TRBV14 and TRBJ1-6, with D possibly being TRBD1 (5 bases). The CDR3 is 14 amino acids. CDR1 is SGHDN and CDR2 is FVKESK in the germline V gene. The ends were cut back, 4 bases at V and 9 bases at J, with 13 bases in the middle. CDR3 residues: CASSPRLRGSPLHF. CDR3 DNA: TGTGCCAGCAGCCCACGATTAAGGGGTTCACCCCTCCACTTT.

This clonotype occurred many times. The chain is built from TRBV9 and TRBJ1-5; D ambiguous. The V end was cut by 0 bases, the J end by 7 bases, with 8 bases between. The CDR3 runs to 13 residues. The germline CDR1 and CDR2 sequences are SGDLS and YYNGEE. CDR3 nucleotides: TGTGCCAGCAGCGTAGGCCCCGGCCAGCCCCAGCATTTT. Encoded protein: CASSVGPGQPQHF.

This clonotype came up a few times. The V gene is TRBV7-3, the J gene TRBJ2-3, with 7 bases matching TRBD1. V gave up 5 bases and J gave up 4 bases; unmatched junction bases: 6. Germline CDR1 SGHTA, CDR2 FQGTGA. The CDR3 is 14 residues long. CDR3 sequence: CASSEKGAPDTQYF. CDR3 DNA sequence: TGTGCCAGCAGCGAAAAGGGGGCCCCAGATACGCAGTATTTT.

The table lists this clonotype with a few counts. V gene TRBV7-2 combines with J gene TRBJ2-5, with 9 bases identical to TRBD1. The germline V gene encodes CDR1 SGHTA and CDR2 FQGNSA. This CDR3 contains 14 residues. Unmatched junction bases numbered 7, after V lost 4 bases and J lost 7 bases. In DNA, the CDR3 is TGTGCCAGCAGCTCGGGACAGGGAGGGGGGACCCAGTACTTC. As protein: CASSSGQGGGTQYF.

V and J are TRBV11-2 and TRBJ2-3; TRBD2 matches 8 bases. The CDR3 contains 15 residues. Trimming cost V 5 bases and J 4 bases; bases outside gene matches: 8. Germline V lookup: CDR1 SGHAT, CDR2 FQNNGV. CDR3 coding DNA: TGTGCCAGCAGCCCGGGGGGACTAGAATCAGATACGCAGTATTTT. Its protein is CASSPGGLESDTQYF. The whole variable domain, remainder taken from reference TRBV11-2 and TRBJ2-3, is EAGVAQSPRYKIIEKRQSVAFWCNPISGHATLYWYQQILGQGPKLLIQFQNNGVVDDSQLPKDRFSAERLKGVDSTLKIQPAKLEDSAVYLCASSPGGLESDTQYFGPGTRLTVL.

This clonotype occurred a few times. The genes are TRBV7-9 and TRBJ2-3; D is unclear. The V end was cut by 1 base, the J end by 1 base, with 9 bases between. In germline, CDR1 is SEHNR, CDR2 FQNEAQ (reference sequence). CDR3 length: 15 residues. CDR3 DNA sequence: TGTGCCAGCAGCTTAGTGTCCCAACGCACAGATACGCAGTATTTT. It encodes CASSLVSQRTDTQYF.

This clonotype was detected ten times or more. J is TRBJ1-2 and V is TRBV4-3; 10 bases are a match to TRBD1. This CDR3 has 17 residues. Germline CDR1 LGHNA, CDR2 YSLEER. V lost 0 bases to trimming and J lost 5 bases; unmatched junction nucleotides: 9. In DNA, the CDR3 is TGCGCCAGCAGCCAAGATTTAGGGACAGGGGAATTATATGGCTACACCTTC. It translates to CASSQDLGTGELYGYTF.

This clonotype was counted many times. J is TRBJ2-5 and V is TRBV25-1, with D perhaps assigned TRBD1 or TRBD2 (5 bases each). CDR1 is MGHDK and CDR2 is SYGVNS in the germline V gene. The CDR3 runs to 17 residues. Trimming stripped 0 bases from V and 5 bases from J, with 19 bases between. CDR3: CASSEYWAGSVAETQYF. The CDR3 region has the DNA TGTGCCAGCAGTGAATATTGGGCAGGGAGCGTGGCGGAGACCCAGTACTTC.

The rearrangement uses TRBV20-1 and TRBJ1-1; a weak D match, TRBD1 (5 bases). Germline CDR1 is DFQATT and CDR2 is SNEGSKA (reference sequence). The CDR3 runs to 12 residues. The V gene lost 7 bases and the J gene lost 3 bases, with 12 bases spanning the gap. CDR3 region: CSGRGVYTEAFF. Written as DNA, the CDR3 is TGCAGTGGGCGGGGGGTTTACACTGAAGCTTTCTTT.

V is TRBV7-2 and J is TRBJ1-5; D gene unclear. Trimming left V 5 bases short and J 3 bases short, with 20 bases between. Germline values: CDR1 SGHTA, CDR2 FQGNSA. CDR3 length: 17 residues. The CDR3 DNA follows: TGTGCCAGCAGCCTCTCGTCTCCAAGGGTTCCCAATCAGCCCCAGCATTTT. Protein sequence: CASSLSSPRVPNQPQHF.

This clonotype showed up many times. This chain's CDR3 is CASSPYTEAFF. The CDR3 DNA follows: TGTGCCAGCTCACCTTACACTGAAGCTTTCTTT. V is TRBV12-3 or TRBV12-4 and J is TRBJ1-1; D is unresolved. V lost 8 bases to trimming and J lost 3 bases, with 7 bases between them. This CDR3 is 11 amino acids long.